The text below deals with one T cell receptor (beta chain). The antigen remains undetermined. The assay was immunoSEQ multiplex PCR, and TCRdb's table has in-frame clones only and misses some. The sample lists under 5,500 clones, approximately 70% occurring once. This sample is part of a study of PD-1 blockade in classical Hodgkin lymphoma. Each patient relapsed following autologous stem cell transplantation, and prior brentuximab vedotin exposure differed. Complete response, partial response or progressive disease were the best responses. This CDR3 region has 14 residues. The germline V gene has CDR1 MGHRA and CDR2 YSYEKL. Trimming removed 1 base at V and 6 bases at J, with 12 bases between. Overall study findings and caveats: Patients were excluded if nivolumab began under 1 year after ASCT (the autologous transplant). Factors driving the repertoire differences, possibly disease activity or prior therapy, remain undefined.

The TCR originated in a human donor with classical Hodgkin lymphoma. The specimen was peripheral blood mononuclear cells (PBMCs), collected before the second cycle of nivolumab. V is TRBV4-1 and J is TRBJ1-2, with D possibly TRBD1 on 5 matching bases. The CDR3 DNA reads TGCGCCAGCAGCCAAGTCCGACAGAACGATGGCTACACCTTC. Translating it yields CASSQVRQNDGYTF.